The 22 T cell receptor beta chains presented below share a single source sample, sequenced in a study of patients and donors after allogeneic stem cell transplantation. One entry per CDR3 protein, called by TCRdb with MiXCR from the RT-PCR reads. This table has 15,000 to 20,000 distinct CDR3 sequences, about 5% appearing once. Sequenced material: blood, either unsorted or a sorted T cell fraction (not recorded which). These receptors were obtained from a human donor who was either an allogeneic HSCT recipient or a stem cell or donor lymphocyte infusion donor (not recorded which). It is not recorded whose cells these are; they may come from a transplant donor.

This clonotype was seen many times. The chain employs TRBV7-9 and TRBJ1-2; D may be TRBD1 (5 bases). CDR1 is SEHNR, CDR2 FQNEAQ, per germline (reference sequence). V lost 5 bases, J lost 0 bases, and 19 bases lay in between. This CDR3 has 17 amino acids. The CDR3 protein is CASSPIYGRATNYGYTF. CDR3 nucleotide sequence: TGTGCCAGCAGCCCTATATATGGCAGGGCAACTAACTATGGCTACACCTTC.

This clonotype was seen at least ten times. V is TRBV6-1 and J is TRBJ2-5; no clear D. The V end was cut by 0 bases, the J end by 5 bases, with 13 bases between. The CDR3 contains 15 residues. The V gene's germline CDR1 is MNHNS and CDR2 SASEGT. The CDR3 bases are TGTGCCAGCAGTGAAGCAAGACACCCCGGGGAGACCCAGTACTTC. Encoded protein: CASSEARHPGETQYF.

The gene calls are TRBV7-3 and TRBJ2-7, with 13 bases identical to TRBD2. The CDR3 is 14 residues long. With V trimmed by 5 bases and J by 6 bases, 4 bases remained unmatched. The germline V gene encodes CDR1 SGHTA and CDR2 FQGTGA. The CDR3 DNA is TGTGCCAGCAGCCCGGGACTAGCGGGAAGCGAGCAGTACTTC. This codes for CASSPGLAGSEQYF. Looking up the rest from reference TRBV7-3 and TRBJ2-7 gives the full variable domain: GAGVSQTPSNKVTEKGKYVELRCDPISGHTALYWYRQSLGQGPEFLIYFQGTGAADDSGLPNDRFFAVRPEGSVSTLKIQRTERGDSAVYLCASSPGLAGSEQYFGPGTRLTVT.

This clonotype showed up just a few times. The rearrangement uses TRBV5-4 and TRBJ2-4; TRBD2 matches 10 bases. The CDR3 has 17 amino acids. The V and J ends lost 2 bases and 8 bases, in that order; junction bases with no gene match: 13. CDR1 SGHNT and CDR2 YYREEE come from the germline V gene (reference sequence). The CDR3: CASSFGTSAAGTDIQYF. The CDR3 bases are TGTGCCAGCAGCTTTGGGACTAGCGCCGCGGGAACGGACATTCAGTACTTC.

This clonotype showed up many times. V gene TRBV24-1 combines with J gene TRBJ2-2; TRBD1 agrees at 7 bases. The CDR3 is made up of 15 amino acids. V lost 4 bases to trimming and J lost 4 bases; unmatched junction nucleotides: 5. From germline, CDR1 is KGHDR and CDR2 SFDVKD. This CDR3 reads CATSDRQGVTGELFF. The CDR3 region has the DNA TGTGCCACCAGTGACCGGCAGGGGGTCACCGGGGAGCTGTTTTTT.

Ten or more counts support this clonotype. J is TRBJ1-1 and V is TRBV6-1, with TRBD1 matching over 9 bases. J was trimmed by 1 base and V by 7 bases; bases with no gene match: 4. The CDR3 is 14 residues long. The germline gives CDR1 MNHNS, CDR2 SASEGT. CDR3 bases: TGTGCCAGCACCCCGGGACAGGGGAACACTGAAGCTTTCTTT. Translated: CASTPGQGNTEAFF.

This clonotype was detected many times. This sequence joins TRBV4-2 and TRBJ1-4, with TRBD1 matching 7 bases. There are 17 residues in the CDR3. The germline CDR1 and CDR2 sequences are LGHNA and YNFKEQ. V lost 1 base, J lost 7 bases, and 12 bases stayed unmatched. CDR3 residues: CASSQGQGRGGGEKLFF. The CDR3 region has the DNA TGTGCCAGCAGCCAAGGACAGGGTAGAGGCGGGGGTGAAAAACTGTTTTTT.

This clonotype was detected ten times or more. This chain connects TRBV19 to TRBJ2-1; weak D call: TRBD2 (5 bases). Per germline, CDR1 LNHDA and CDR2 SQIVND (reference sequence). The CDR3 runs to 15 residues. Trimming pared 3 bases from V and 0 bases from J, leaving 9 bases between. The DNA for the CDR3 is TGTGCCAGTAGTATGGAGCGGAGCTCCTACAATGAGCAGTTCTTC. Translating it yields CASSMERSSYNEQFF.

The table lists this clonotype with many counts. The J gene is TRBJ1-2, the V gene TRBV11-3; a possible D gene is TRBD1 (5 bases). Germline V gives CDR1 SGHNT, CDR2 YENEEA. Trimming shortened V by 5 bases and J by 4 bases, and 14 bases separated the two germline ends. This CDR3 spans 14 amino acids. The CDR3 region is CASSPLRGSYGYTF. CDR3 DNA: TGTGCCAGCAGCCCCCTGCGGGGGAGCTATGGCTACACCTTC.

The chain is built from TRBV7-9 and TRBJ2-5, with unresolved D. The CDR3 extends over 11 amino acids. The germline V gene has CDR1 SEHNR and CDR2 FQNEAQ (reference sequence). Trimming cost V 4 bases and J 9 bases, with 9 bases left between them. The CDR3 nucleotides are TGTGCCAGCAGCTCTTCATCGTCCCAGTACTTC. It yields the protein CASSSSSSQYF.

This clonotype was observed at least ten times. The genes are TRBV7-9 and TRBJ1-6; D is ambiguous. Germline V gene sequence: CDR1 SEHNR, CDR2 FQNEAQ (reference sequence). The CDR3 is made up of 13 amino acids. With 4 bases removed from V and 8 bases from J, the gap between germline ends came to 9 bases. The CDR3, as DNA: TGTGCCAGCAGCTCCGGGCCCTATTCACCCCTCCACTTT. The encoded protein is CASSSGPYSPLHF.

This clonotype was seen at least ten times. V usage is TRBV5-1 and J usage is TRBJ1-1; 8 nucleotides match TRBD1. From germline, CDR1 is SGHRS and CDR2 YFSETQ. This CDR3 spans 16 amino acids. V was clipped by 6 bases and J by 0 bases; unmatched bases: 10. The CDR3, as DNA: TGCGCCAGCACCAGCGATCCAGGGGGCATGAACACTGAAGCTTTCTTT. Its protein is CASTSDPGGMNTEAFF.

This clonotype was counted many times. The V and J genes are TRBV20-1 and TRBJ2-5; D gene uncertain. This CDR3 contains 15 residues. Germline V gives CDR1 DFQATT, CDR2 SNEGSKA (reference sequence). V was clipped by 1 base and J by 4 bases, with 16 bases between them. CDR3 amino acids: CSARGFGHTRETQYF. The DNA for the CDR3 is TGCAGTGCTAGAGGTTTCGGTCATACCAGAGAGACCCAGTACTTC.

In its sample, this clonotype was seen many times. The V call is TRBV7-9, the J call TRBJ1-2; no clear D. This CDR3 is 13 amino acids long. Trimming stripped 3 bases from V and 4 bases from J, with 9 bases between. Germline values: CDR1 SEHNR, CDR2 FQNEAQ (reference sequence). This chain's CDR3 is CASSFGQLYGYTF. CDR3 in DNA: TGTGCCAGCAGCTTCGGGCAGCTCTATGGCTACACCTTC.

In this sample, this clonotype turned up many times. The chain has TRBV20-1 and TRBJ1-2, with 9 nucleotides matching TRBD1. CDR3 length: 12 amino acids. Germline CDR1 reads DFQATT; CDR2 reads SNEGSKA (reference sequence). V dropped 5 bases and J dropped 6; count of bases not matched to a gene: 4. This CDR3 reads CSAWTGEDGYTF. The DNA of the CDR3 is TGCAGTGCTTGGACAGGGGAGGATGGCTACACCTTC.

This clonotype was found many times. The chain uses TRBV10-3 and TRBJ2-7; 10 bases align to TRBD1. CDR1 ENHRY and CDR2 SYGVKD come from the germline V gene. This CDR3 contains 17 residues. V trimming: 3 bases; J trimming: 1 base; junction bases outside the gene matches: 9. The CDR3 DNA reads TGTGCCATCAGTGATCCCCTGACAGGGGGCATTTCCTACGAGCAGTACTTC. Protein sequence: CAISDPLTGGISYEQYF.

This clonotype was seen a handful of times. The chain joins TRBV27 to TRBJ1-6, with D perhaps matching TRBD1 (6 bases). The CDR3 loop spans 15 amino acids. Germline-derived CDR1 and CDR2 are MNHEY and SMNVEV (reference sequence). V was pared by 7 bases and J by 1 base, with 11 bases between. The CDR3 DNA reads TGTGCCAGCACCATGGACAGTTCCTATAATTCACCCCTCCACTTT. Translation: CASTMDSSYNSPLHF.

This clonotype was seen at least ten times. Germline is not matched at one junction end, which may reflect a read error. The J gene is TRBJ2-3, the V gene TRBV7-7; TRBD2 matches at 16 bases. The length of the CDR3 is 15 residues. Per germline, CDR1 SSHAT and CDR2 FNYEAQ (reference sequence). CDR3 amino acids: CASSKGLAGGDTQYF. Written as DNA, the CDR3 is TGTGCTAGCAGCAAGGGACTAGCGGGGGGGGATACGCAGTATTTT.

At least ten counts were recorded for this clonotype. The V gene is TRBV7-9, the J gene TRBJ2-5; D gene uncertain. Germline V lookup: CDR1 SEHNR, CDR2 FQNEAQ (reference sequence). The CDR3 contains 14 residues. Trimming removed 2 bases at V and 5 bases at J, with 12 bases between. In DNA, the CDR3 is TGTGCCAGCAGCTTATTCCTGGCCGGGGAGACCCAGTACTTC. Amino acids: CASSLFLAGETQYF.

The rearrangement joins TRBV7-9 to TRBJ1-2; D is uncertain. The germline V and J ends were trimmed by 6 bases and 4 bases, with 15 bases remaining between them. The CDR3 is made up of 14 amino acids. CDR1 SEHNR and CDR2 FQNEAQ come from the germline V gene (reference sequence). CDR3 sequence (DNA): TGTGCCAGCAGGGAGTCCGCCTCGGGCTATGGCTACACCTTC. It codes for CASRESASGYGYTF.

This clonotype was seen ten or more times. The chain employs TRBV5-1 and TRBJ1-1, with TRBD1 matching over 7 bases. With V trimmed by 0 bases and J by 3 bases, 2 bases remained unmatched. CDR3 length equals 14 residues. The germline gives CDR1 SGHRS, CDR2 YFSETQ. The CDR3, as DNA: TGCGCCAGCAGCTTGGTCCAGGGGGACACTGAAGCTTTCTTT. It encodes CASSLVQGDTEAFF.

This clonotype appeared many times. V is TRBV7-9 and J is TRBJ2-1, with 15 positions matching TRBD2. Germline CDR1 and CDR2: SEHNR and FQNEAQ (reference sequence). J gave up 7 bases and V 7 bases, and 11 bases lay outside the gene matches. The CDR3 length is 17 residues. The CDR3 sequence is CASNRRGGLAGGNEQFF. The DNA for the CDR3 is TGTGCCAGCAATCGAAGAGGCGGACTAGCGGGAGGGAATGAGCAGTTCTTC.